The rows below give T cell receptor beta chains drawn from one sample of a study of neoadjuvant nivolumab and ipilimumab in lung cancer. Measured with immunoSEQ multiplex PCR; TCRdb has only the in-frame clones, and not every one. The sample consists of some 8,100 clones, roughly 80% of them appearing once. The sample in question was adjacent normal lung tissue, obtained after neoadjuvant nivolumab, alone or with ipilimumab, at or shortly before surgery. These receptors came from an adult with non-small cell lung cancer. CDR3s include the opening cysteine and the closing phenylalanine or tryptophan. The order of the fields is J gene, D gene, clone size, V gene, CDR3 protein, CDR3 DNA. A D gene is named only where the DNA matches it firmly. Not all rows give a size; the values are once, few, many and, for expanded clones, a class.

j_call: TRBJ1-2
d_call: NA
clone_size: NA
v_call: TRBV10-1
cdr3_aa: CASSVYGFPISLYGYTF
cdr3_nt: TGCGCCAGCAGTGTTTACGGTTTCCCGATTTCTCTTTATGGCTACACCTTC

j_call: TRBJ1-2
d_call: TRBD1
clone_size: NA
v_call: TRBV6-6
cdr3_aa: CASRQPGQLYGYTF
cdr3_nt: TGTGCCAGCAGACAACCGGGACAGCTTTATGGCTACACCTTC

j_call: TRBJ2-4
d_call: TRBD1
clone_size: NA
v_call: TRBV28
cdr3_aa: CASSREGTVKNIQYF
cdr3_nt: TGTGCCAGCAGCCGAGAAGGGACAGTTAAAAACATTCAGTACTTC

j_call: TRBJ1-3
d_call: TRBD1
clone_size: NA
v_call: TRBV30
cdr3_aa: CAWSAGTGTRLSSGNTIYF
cdr3_nt: TGTGCCTGGAGTGCCGGGACAGGGACCCGACTAAGCTCTGGAAACACCATATATTTT

j_call: TRBJ1-2
d_call: TRBD1
clone_size: NA
v_call: TRBV7-9
cdr3_aa: CASSLGTGGLGYTF
cdr3_nt: TGTGCCAGCAGCTTAGGGACAGGGGGCCTTGGCTACACCTTC

j_call: TRBJ2-7
d_call: NA
clone_size: NA
v_call: TRBV5-1
cdr3_aa: CASSYAAVLVGNEQYF
cdr3_nt: TGCGCCAGCAGCTATGCCGCAGTGTTGGTAGGTAACGAGCAGTACTTC

j_call: TRBJ2-3
d_call: NA
clone_size: NA
v_call: TRBV7-9
cdr3_aa: CASSSESTDTQYF
cdr3_nt: TGTGCCAGCAGCTCAGAGAGCACAGATACGCAGTATTTT

j_call: TRBJ2-3
d_call: NA
clone_size: NA
v_call: TRBV6-6
cdr3_aa: CASSYFTDTQYF
cdr3_nt: TGTGCCAGCAGTTACTTTACAGATACGCAGTATTTT

j_call: TRBJ2-7
d_call: TRBD1
clone_size: NA
v_call: TRBV5-4
cdr3_aa: CASSLGQGITEQYF
cdr3_nt: TGTGCCAGCAGCCTGGGACAGGGGATTACCGAGCAGTACTTC

j_call: TRBJ2-1
d_call: TRBD1
clone_size: NA
v_call: TRBV5-6
cdr3_aa: CASSQGTAYNEQFF
cdr3_nt: TGTGCCAGCTCCCAAGGGACAGCATACAATGAGCAGTTCTTC

j_call: TRBJ2-1
d_call: NA
clone_size: once
v_call: TRBV12-5
cdr3_aa: CASVEPGLPGSYEQFF
cdr3_nt: TGTGCTAGTGTTGAACCGGGACTTCCCGGGAGCTATGAGCAGTTCTTC

j_call: TRBJ1-1
d_call: NA
clone_size: few
v_call: TRBV29-1
cdr3_aa: CSANWHSLNTEAFF
cdr3_nt: TGCAGCGCAAATTGGCACAGTTTGAACACTGAAGCTTTCTTT

j_call: TRBJ1-1
d_call: TRBD1
clone_size: NA
v_call: TRBV18
cdr3_aa: CASSSRQGEGTEAFF
cdr3_nt: TGTGCCAGCTCATCCAGACAGGGGGAGGGCACTGAAGCTTTCTTT

j_call: TRBJ1-3
d_call: NA
clone_size: NA
v_call: TRBV2
cdr3_aa: CASTPGANTIYF
cdr3_nt: TGTGCCAGCACCCCAGGGGCAAACACCATATATTTT

j_call: TRBJ2-5
d_call: NA
clone_size: NA
v_call: TRBV18
cdr3_aa: CASSPLATSQETQYF
cdr3_nt: TGTGCCAGCTCACCATTAGCCACATCCCAAGAGACCCAGTACTTC

j_call: TRBJ1-6
d_call: NA
clone_size: NA
v_call: TRBV30
cdr3_aa: CAWWGSYNSPLHF
cdr3_nt: TGTGCCTGGTGGGGCTCCTATAATTCACCCCTCCACTTT

j_call: TRBJ1-1
d_call: NA
clone_size: once
v_call: TRBV5-1
cdr3_aa: CASSFYQGSTEAFF
cdr3_nt: TGCGCCAGCAGCTTTTATCAGGGGAGCACTGAAGCTTTCTTT

j_call: TRBJ2-7
d_call: TRBD1
clone_size: once
v_call: TRBV5-4
cdr3_aa: CASSFLRQGSYEQYF
cdr3_nt: TGTGCCAGCAGCTTTCTCCGACAGGGGTCCTACGAGCAGTACTTC

j_call: TRBJ1-2
d_call: NA
clone_size: NA
v_call: TRBV5-1
cdr3_aa: CASSRGSGEDYGYTF
cdr3_nt: TGCGCCAGCAGCCGGGGGAGCGGGGAGGACTATGGCTACACCTTC

j_call: TRBJ1-2
d_call: NA
clone_size: few
v_call: TRBV29-1
cdr3_aa: CSVEGHYGYTF
cdr3_nt: TGCAGCGTTGAAGGGCACTATGGCTACACCTTC

j_call: TRBJ2-5
d_call: TRBD2
clone_size: once
v_call: TRBV14
cdr3_aa: CASSRGGIETQYF
cdr3_nt: TGTGCCAGCAGCCGCGGGGGAATAGAGACCCAGTACTTC

j_call: TRBJ2-5
d_call: TRBD2
clone_size: NA
v_call: TRBV11-2
cdr3_aa: CASSLGGLAGVDPGTQYF
cdr3_nt: TGTGCCAGCAGCTTAGGGGGACTAGCGGGGGTCGACCCAGGGACCCAGTACTTC